This T cell receptor beta chain was captured in a study of blood T cell repertoires in COVID-19. About the study: Both acute and convalescent COVID-19 samples were obtained from the United States, Italy and Spain.

Authors' methods: Reference gene primer amplification yielded estimated nucleated cell counts. Sequencing used immunoSEQ multiplex PCR; TCRdb keeps in-frame clones, though not all of them. V, J and clone size are taken as reported in that table, and D and trimming were inferred from the DNA itself. This sample has about 310,000 clones, with roughly nine tenths found just once. Recovered participants had two consecutive negative NP/OP PCR tests, healthcare professional clearance, or symptom resolution. Germline lookup yields CDR1 SNHLY and CDR2 FYNNEI. The CDR3 totals 13 residues. V dropped 5 bases and J dropped 10; count of bases not matched to a gene: 9.

This sequence originates from a woman younger than 45 who had recovered from COVID-19. Sequencing input: PBMCs or T cells enriched from blood (not recorded which). The chain combines TRBV2 with TRBJ2-5; TRBD1 aligns across 8 bases. Here the CDR3 DNA reads TGTGCCAGCAGTCCCCAGGGGGCGTCATACCAGTACTTC. Its protein product is CASSPQGASYQYF.